Sequencing of this TCR beta chain was carried out in a study of cytomegalovirus exposure and HLA in healthy donors. The CDR3 runs 14 residues. The V end lost 2 bases, the J end lost 13 bases, and 16 bases lay between the germline ends. CDR1 is SGHRS and CDR2 is YFSETQ in the germline V gene. Points from the study as a whole: There were 150 to 200 TCR beta chains listed as cytomegalovirus-associated. Diagnosis of cytomegalovirus status made by the classifier reportedly showed high specificity and sensitivity. CMV antigen specificity of three CMV-associated chains was confirmed in vitro.

The assay was immunoSEQ multiplex PCR, and TCRdb's table has in-frame clones only and misses some. The data contain 170,000 or so clones, about 86% of them singletons. Details on this clone: Antigen unknown.

The V call is TRBV5-1, the J call TRBJ1-6; D unclear. What was sequenced was PBMCs. The receptor was derived from a woman younger than 35 in good health and CMV-seropositive. DNA for the CDR3: TGCGCCAGCAGCTTCGGCCAGCGGGGTTCGCCCCTCCACTTT. The encoded protein is CASSFGQRGSPLHF. Looking up the rest from reference TRBV5-1 and TRBJ1-6 gives the full variable domain: KAGVTQTPRYLIKTRGQQVTLSCSPISGHRSVSWYQQTPGQGLQFLFEYFSETQRNKGNFPGRFSGRQFSNSRSEMNVSTLELGDSALYLCASSFGQRGSPLHFGNGTRLTVT.